This TCR beta chain was documented in a study of radiotherapy plus CTLA-4 blockade in lung cancer. In the study overall: Among all patients, 15% to 20% showed objective responses, while approximately 30% had disease control. Study-wide results and caveats: In blood, tumor-derived TCR clones expanded after radiotherapy plus ipilimumab. According to reports, early shifts in blood T cell clones, alongside interferon-beta, forecast response most accurately.

V shed 5 bases and J 3 bases; nucleotides not matched to a gene: 11. Germline CDR1 reads SGHRS; CDR2 reads YFSETQ. The length of the CDR3 is 17 residues. With regard to this clone: Its specificity is not known.

TCRdb's table, derived via immunoSEQ multiplex PCR, lists solely in-frame clones and lacks some. The sample lists 89,000 or so clones, approximately 78% occurring once. The source is a human donor with non-small cell lung cancer who had a partial response to radiotherapy plus ipilimumab. The sequenced sample was peripheral blood, obtained from a patient treated with radiotherapy plus ipilimumab. The chain combines TRBV5-1 with TRBJ2-2, with 9 positions matching TRBD2. Written as DNA, the CDR3 is TGCGCCAGCAGTTTGTCCTTTAGCGGGAGTGACACCGGGGAGCTGTTTTTT. Translating it yields CASSLSFSGSDTGELFF.